Presented here are 2 T cell receptor beta chains from one specimen sequenced in a study of cytomegalovirus exposure and HLA in healthy donors. The PCR used 60 Vbeta and 13 Jbeta primers. Only in-frame clones appear in the TCRdb table, and some are missing; sequencing was by immunoSEQ multiplex PCR. The sample carries 140,000 or so clones, roughly 72% recorded once. Sequencing was performed on PBMCs. The receptors stem from a man in his forties or fifties in good health and CMV-seronegative.

This clone came up a few times. The CDR3 nucleotides are TGTGCCAGCAGCTTGGTCGGAGGGGACGAGCAGTACTTC. Its translation is CASSLVGGDEQYF. V gene TRBV5-4 combines with J gene TRBJ2-5; the D gene is possibly TRBD2 (6 bases). The DNA end favors TRBJ2-7, so the J call may be wrong. Germline CDR1 reads SGHNT; CDR2 reads YYREEE (reference sequence). This CDR3 region has 13 residues.

The chain is built from TRBV7-9 and TRBJ2-1; D is perhaps TRBD2 (6 bases). Trimming removed 3 bases from V and 9 bases from J, with 12 bases in between. This CDR3 spans 13 amino acids. Per the germline V gene, CDR1 is SEHNR and CDR2 is FQNEAQ (reference sequence). The CDR3 DNA sequence: TGTGCCAGCAGCTTTGGGCGGGACGGTGAGCAGTTCTTC. Translation: CASSFGRDGEQFF.